What follows describes a single T cell receptor beta chain. Its antigen is undetermined. The entry originates in a study of T cells after yellow fever vaccination. Trimming pared 3 bases from V and 1 base from J, leaving 19 bases between. Germline loops: CDR1 DFQATT, CDR2 SNEGSKA (reference sequence). The CDR3 has 17 amino acids. Study results and limitations: There was a small share of clonotypes that showed up in both the CD4 and CD8 compartments. Within FACS-sorted repertoires, abundant clonotypes contaminating from the bulk population could be present. At approximately 95% for CD4 and almost 90% for CD8, most primary-vaccination clones showed up again after the booster.

In making TCR cDNA, 5'RACE template switching added a universal primer site and UMIs to it. TCRdb used MiXCR to reprocess the 5' RACE reads, holding one entry per CDR3 protein. The sample records just under 600,000 distinct CDR3 sequences, approximately 15% being singletons. This rearrangement joins TRBV20-1 to TRBJ2-1; tentative D call: TRBD2 (6 bases). The sequencing here drew on PBMCs, taken on the day of the yellow fever booster vaccination. The receptor was isolated from a young man who received the YFV17D yellow fever vaccine. The CDR3 loop reads CSARWRNGSGSYNEQFF. The CDR3 DNA is TGCAGTGCTAGGTGGCGAAACGGTAGCGGATCCTACAATGAGCAGTTCTTC.